Shown below are 5 T cell receptor beta chains from a single sample sequenced in a study of CD8+ T cells in alopecia areata. Extracted from the samples, RNA was reverse transcribed into cDNA to serve as the sequencing template. Assay: immunoSEQ multiplex PCR; the TCRdb copy retains only in-frame clones and omits some. The sample lists tens of thousands of clones, 60% to 85% occurring once. Material: NKG2D-low CD8+ T cells sorted from blood. The receptors were gathered from a human donor with alopecia areata.

CDR3 residues: CAWSVEQRVLRENIQYF. For the CDR3, the DNA is TGTGCCTGGAGTGTAGAACAGAGGGTCCTTCGGGAAAACATTCAGTACTTC. The chain recombines TRBV30 with TRBJ2-4; D might be TRBD2 (5 bases). With 0 bases removed from V and 5 bases from J, the gap between germline ends came to 20 bases. From germline, CDR1 is GTSNPN and CDR2 SVGIG (reference sequence). The CDR3 sequence is 17 residues long.

The V and J genes are TRBV7-3 and TRBJ2-7, with TRBD1 matching over 7 bases. The ends lost 3 bases at V and 2 bases at J; junction bases unmatched: 7. There are 15 residues in the CDR3. Germline V CDR1 and CDR2: SGHTA, FQGTGA. CDR3 residues: CASSFGQASAYEQYF. In DNA form, the CDR3 reads TGTGCCAGCAGCTTCGGACAGGCCAGTGCCTACGAGCAGTACTTC.

V and J are TRBV29-1 and TRBJ2-1; TRBD2 matches at 8 bases. CDR1 is SQVTM, CDR2 ANQGSEA, per germline. This CDR3 is built from 15 residues. V trimming: 4 bases; J trimming: 6 bases; junction bases outside the gene matches: 11. The CDR3 nucleotides read TGCAGCGTTGCCCGAGGTAGCGGGATAGTCAATGAGCAGTTCTTC. This gives the protein CSVARGSGIVNEQFF.

V usage is TRBV6-5 and J usage is TRBJ2-3; 7 positions agree with TRBD2. This CDR3 is built from 15 residues. Germline V gene lookup returns CDR1 MNHEY and CDR2 SVGAGI. The ends lost 2 bases at V and 4 bases at J; junction bases unmatched: 6. CDR3 DNA sequence: TGTGCCAGCAGTTACGGGGTCGGGGGGTCAGATACGCAGTATTTT. The encoded protein is CASSYGVGGSDTQYF.

This clone was detected only once. V is TRBV11-2 and J is TRBJ2-7, with 8 bases identical to TRBD2. The germline V gene has CDR1 SGHAT and CDR2 FQNNGV. There are 12 residues in the CDR3. The V and J ends lost 7 bases and 7 bases, in that order; junction bases with no gene match: 6. Here the CDR3 DNA reads TGTGCCAGCATCCCCTCGGGGGGGGAGCAGTACTTC. This gives the protein CASIPSGGEQYF.